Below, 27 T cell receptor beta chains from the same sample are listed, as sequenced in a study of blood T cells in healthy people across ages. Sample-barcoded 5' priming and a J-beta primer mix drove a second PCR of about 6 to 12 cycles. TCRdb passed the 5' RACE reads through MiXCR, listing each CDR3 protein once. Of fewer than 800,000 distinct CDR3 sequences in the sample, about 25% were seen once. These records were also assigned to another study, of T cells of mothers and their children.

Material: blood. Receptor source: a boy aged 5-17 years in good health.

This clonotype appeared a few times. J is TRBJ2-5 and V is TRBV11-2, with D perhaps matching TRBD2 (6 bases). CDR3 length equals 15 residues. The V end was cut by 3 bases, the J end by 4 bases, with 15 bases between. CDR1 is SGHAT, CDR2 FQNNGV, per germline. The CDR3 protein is CASSLRPGVLETQYF. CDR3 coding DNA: TGTGCCAGCAGCTTGAGGCCGGGGGTGCTAGAGACCCAGTACTTC.

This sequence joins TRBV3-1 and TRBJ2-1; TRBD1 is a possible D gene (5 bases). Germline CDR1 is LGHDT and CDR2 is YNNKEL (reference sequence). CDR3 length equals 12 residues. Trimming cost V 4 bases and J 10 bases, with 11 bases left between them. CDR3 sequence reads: CASSLGHQEQFF. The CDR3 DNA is TGTGCCAGCAGCCTAGGACACCAAGAGCAGTTCTTC.

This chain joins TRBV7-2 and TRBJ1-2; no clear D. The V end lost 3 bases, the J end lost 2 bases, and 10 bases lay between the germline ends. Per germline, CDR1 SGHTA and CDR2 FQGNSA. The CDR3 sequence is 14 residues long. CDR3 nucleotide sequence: TGTGCCAGCAGCTTCGAGGGTTCGAACTATGGCTACACCTTC. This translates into CASSFEGSNYGYTF.

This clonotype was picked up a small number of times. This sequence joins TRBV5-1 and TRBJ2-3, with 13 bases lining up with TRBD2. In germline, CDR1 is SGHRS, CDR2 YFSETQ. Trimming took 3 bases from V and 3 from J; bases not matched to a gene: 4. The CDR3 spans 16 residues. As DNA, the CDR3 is TGCGCCAGCAGCTACTGGACTAGCGGGAGAACAGATACGCAGTATTTT. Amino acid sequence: CASSYWTSGRTDTQYF.

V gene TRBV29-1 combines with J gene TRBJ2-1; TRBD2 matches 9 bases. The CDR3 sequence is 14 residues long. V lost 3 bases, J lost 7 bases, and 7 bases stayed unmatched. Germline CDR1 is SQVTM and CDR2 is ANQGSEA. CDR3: CSVERLAGMNEQFF. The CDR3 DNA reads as TGCAGCGTTGAGCGGCTAGCGGGGATGAATGAGCAGTTCTTC.

The CDR3 protein is CASSPRQGVRETQYF. DNA of the CDR3: TGTGCCAGCAGCCCCCGACAGGGTGTACGAGAGACCCAGTACTTC. The chain links TRBV7-2 to TRBJ2-5, with 7 bases matching TRBD1. CDR1 is SGHTA and CDR2 is FQGNSA in the germline V gene. After removal of 5 bases from V and 4 bases from J, the junction contained 10 bases not matched to a gene. The CDR3 contains 15 residues. The full variable domain, with the rest looked up from reference TRBV7-2 and TRBJ2-5, is GAGVSQSPSNKVTEKGKDVELRCDPISGHTALYWYRQSLGQGLEFLIYFQGNSAPDKSGLPSDRFSAERTGGSVSTLTIQRTQQEDSAVYLCASSPRQGVRETQYFGPGTRLLVL.

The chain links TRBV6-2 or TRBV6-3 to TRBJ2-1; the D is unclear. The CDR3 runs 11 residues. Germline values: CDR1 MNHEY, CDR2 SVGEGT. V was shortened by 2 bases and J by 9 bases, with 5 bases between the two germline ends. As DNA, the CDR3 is TGTGCCAGCAGTTACCTAAGTGAGCAGTTCTTC. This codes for CASSYLSEQFF.

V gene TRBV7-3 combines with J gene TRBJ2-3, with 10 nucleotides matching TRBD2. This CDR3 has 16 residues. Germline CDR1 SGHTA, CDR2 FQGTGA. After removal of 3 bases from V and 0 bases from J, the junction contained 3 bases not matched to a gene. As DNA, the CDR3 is TGTGCCAGCAGCTTGTCTAGCGGGGGAAGCACAGATACGCAGTATTTT. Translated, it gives CASSLSSGGSTDTQYF. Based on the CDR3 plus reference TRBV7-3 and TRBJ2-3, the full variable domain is GAGVSQTPSNKVTEKGKYVELRCDPISGHTALYWYRQSLGQGPEFLIYFQGTGAADDSGLPNDRFFAVRPEGSVSTLKIQRTERGDSAVYLCASSLSSGGSTDTQYFGPGTRLTVL.

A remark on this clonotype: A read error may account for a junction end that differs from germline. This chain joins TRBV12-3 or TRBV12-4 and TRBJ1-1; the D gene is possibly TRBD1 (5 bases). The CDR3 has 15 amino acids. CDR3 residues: CASRKYEGMNTEAFF. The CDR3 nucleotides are TGTGCCAGCAGAAAATATGAGGGGATGAACACTGAAGCCTTCTTT.

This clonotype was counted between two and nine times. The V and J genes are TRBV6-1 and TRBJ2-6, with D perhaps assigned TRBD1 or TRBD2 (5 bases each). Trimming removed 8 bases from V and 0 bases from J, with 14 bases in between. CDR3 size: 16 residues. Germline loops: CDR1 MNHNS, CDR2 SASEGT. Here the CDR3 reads CASRDPSYSGANVLTF. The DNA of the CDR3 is TGTGCCAGCCGGGACCCCTCATACTCTGGGGCCAACGTCCTGACTTTC.

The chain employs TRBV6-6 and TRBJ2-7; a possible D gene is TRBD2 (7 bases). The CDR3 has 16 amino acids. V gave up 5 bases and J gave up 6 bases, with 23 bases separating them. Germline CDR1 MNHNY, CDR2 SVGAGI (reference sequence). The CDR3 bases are TGTGCCAGCAGTATCGGGACAAGAGCTCCGGGAGGCGAGCAGTACTTC. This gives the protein CASSIGTRAPGGEQYF.

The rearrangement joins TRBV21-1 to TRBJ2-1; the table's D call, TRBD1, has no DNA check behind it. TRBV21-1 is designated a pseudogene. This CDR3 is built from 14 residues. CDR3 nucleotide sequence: TGTGCCAGCAGCAAACCCCCCACCCCTCAAGAGCAGTTCTTC. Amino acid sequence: CASSKPPTPQEQFF.

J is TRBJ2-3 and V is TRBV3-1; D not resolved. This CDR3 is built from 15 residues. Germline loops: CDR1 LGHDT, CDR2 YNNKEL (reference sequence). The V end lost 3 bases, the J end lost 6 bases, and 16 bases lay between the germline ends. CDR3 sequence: CASSQGWSALDTQYF. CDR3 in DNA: TGTGCCAGCAGCCAGGGGTGGTCAGCTTTGGATACGCAGTATTTT.

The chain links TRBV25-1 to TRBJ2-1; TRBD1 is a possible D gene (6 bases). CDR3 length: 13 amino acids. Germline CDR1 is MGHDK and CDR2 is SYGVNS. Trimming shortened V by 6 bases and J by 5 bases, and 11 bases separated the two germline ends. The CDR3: CASRMAGDNEQFF. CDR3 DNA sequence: TGTGCCAGCAGGATGGCAGGGGACAATGAGCAGTTCTTC.

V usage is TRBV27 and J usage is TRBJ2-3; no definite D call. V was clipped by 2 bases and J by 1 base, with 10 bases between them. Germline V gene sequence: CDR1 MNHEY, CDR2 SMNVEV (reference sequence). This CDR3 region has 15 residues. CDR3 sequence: CASSLLGYGTDTQYF. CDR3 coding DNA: TGTGCCAGCAGTTTACTGGGTTATGGCACAGATACGCAGTATTTT.

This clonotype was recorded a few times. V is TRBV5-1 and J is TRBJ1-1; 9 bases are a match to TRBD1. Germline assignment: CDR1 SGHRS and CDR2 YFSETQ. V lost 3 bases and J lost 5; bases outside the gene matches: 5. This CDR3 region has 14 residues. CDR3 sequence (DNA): TGCGCCAGCAGCTCTACAGGGGGCGAAACTGAAGCTTTCTTT. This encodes CASSSTGGETEAFF.

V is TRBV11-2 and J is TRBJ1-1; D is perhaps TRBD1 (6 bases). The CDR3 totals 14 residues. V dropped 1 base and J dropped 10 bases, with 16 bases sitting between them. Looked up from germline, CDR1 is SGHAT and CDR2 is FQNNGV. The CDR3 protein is CASSLVGGPRGAFF. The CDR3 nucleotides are TGTGCCAGCAGCTTAGTTGGGGGCCCGAGGGGAGCTTTCTTT.

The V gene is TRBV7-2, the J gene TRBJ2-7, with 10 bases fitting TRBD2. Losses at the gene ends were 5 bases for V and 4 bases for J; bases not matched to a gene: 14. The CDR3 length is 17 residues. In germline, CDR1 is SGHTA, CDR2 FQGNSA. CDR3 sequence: CASSPYFAAGGLYEQYF. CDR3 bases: TGTGCCAGCAGCCCCTACTTTGCAGCGGGGGGGCTTTACGAGCAGTACTTC. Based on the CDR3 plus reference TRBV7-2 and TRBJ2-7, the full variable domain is GAGVSQSPSNKVTEKGKDVELRCDPISGHTALYWYRQSLGQGLEFLIYFQGNSAPDKSGLPSDRFSAERTGGSVSTLTIQRTQQEDSAVYLCASSPYFAAGGLYEQYFGPGTRLTVT.

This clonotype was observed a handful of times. The CDR3 nucleotides are TGTGCCAGCAGTTTAGTTCGGGAGGGCCTATATTACAATGAGCAGTTCTTC. This translates into CASSLVREGLYYNEQFF. The gene calls are TRBV6-2 or TRBV6-3 and TRBJ2-1; 8 positions match TRBD2. CDR1 is MNHEY and CDR2 is SVGEGT in the germline V gene. The V gene end was trimmed by 4 bases and the J gene end by 4 bases; junction bases not matched to a gene: 12. The CDR3 is 17 amino acids.

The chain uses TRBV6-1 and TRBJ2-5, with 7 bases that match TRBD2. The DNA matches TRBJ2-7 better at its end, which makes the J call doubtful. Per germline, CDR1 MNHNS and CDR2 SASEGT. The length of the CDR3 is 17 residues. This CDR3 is CASSEADTRDYTYEQYF. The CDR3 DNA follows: TGTGCCAGCAGTGAAGCGGATACCCGGGACTACACCTACGAGCAGTACTTC.

The CDR3 DNA sequence: TGTGCCAGCAGCTTAGCCGGGGGAACGGGCTACGAGCAGTACTTC. This gives the protein CASSLAGGTGYEQYF. This chain connects TRBV7-9 to TRBJ2-7; D possibly corresponds to TRBD2 (6 bases). Deletions cut 0 bases from V and 3 bases from J, with 12 bases between. This CDR3 has 15 amino acids. The germline CDR1 and CDR2 sequences are SEHNR and FQNEAQ (reference sequence).

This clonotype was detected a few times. This CDR3 reads CASSGARTASYEQYF. The CDR3 nucleotides are TGTGCCAGCAGTGGGGCGAGGACGGCATCCTACGAGCAGTACTTC. The genes are TRBV6-1 and TRBJ2-7; unclear D gene. Germline CDR1 reads MNHNS; CDR2 reads SASEGT. Trimming removed 4 bases from V and 1 base from J, with 14 bases in between. The CDR3 covers 15 residues.

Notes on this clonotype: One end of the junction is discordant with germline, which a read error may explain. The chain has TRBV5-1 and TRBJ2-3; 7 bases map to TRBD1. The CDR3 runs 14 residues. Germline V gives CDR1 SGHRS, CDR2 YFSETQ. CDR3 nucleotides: TGCGCCAGCAGCTTGGCCCCAGGGACAGATGCGCAGTATTTT. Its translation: CASSLAPGTDAQYF.

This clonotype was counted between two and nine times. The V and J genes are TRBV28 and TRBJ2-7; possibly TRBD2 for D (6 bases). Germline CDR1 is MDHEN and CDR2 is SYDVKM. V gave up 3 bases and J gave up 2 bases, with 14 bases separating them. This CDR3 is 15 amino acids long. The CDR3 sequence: CASSFSGDLTYEQYF. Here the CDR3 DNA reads TGTGCCAGCAGTTTTAGCGGAGATCTCACCTACGAGCAGTACTTC.

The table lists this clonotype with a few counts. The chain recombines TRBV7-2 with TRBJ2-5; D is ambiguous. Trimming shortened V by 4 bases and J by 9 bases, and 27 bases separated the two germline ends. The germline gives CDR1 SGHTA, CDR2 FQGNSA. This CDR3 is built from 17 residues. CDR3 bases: TGTGCCAGCAGCTCGATCGGTTCTTGGTACACCGATGGGTCCCAGTACTTC. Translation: CASSSIGSWYTDGSQYF.

DNA for the CDR3: TGTGCCAGCAGCCAAGACCGATGGGCAGTGGCTTTCTTT. Encoded protein: CASSQDRWAVAFF. V usage is TRBV3-1 and J usage is TRBJ1-1; no clear D. V dropped 0 bases and J dropped 11 bases, with 13 bases sitting between them. Germline V lookup: CDR1 LGHDT, CDR2 YNNKEL (reference sequence). The CDR3 is made up of 13 amino acids.

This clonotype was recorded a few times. The CDR3 here is CASSVRTRDAKNIQYF. CDR3 DNA: TGTGCCAGCAGTGTCCGGACTAGGGATGCCAAAAACATTCAGTACTTC. J is TRBJ2-4 and V is TRBV6-1; TRBD2 matches 7 bases. V lost 4 bases and J lost 1; bases outside the gene matches: 7. The CDR3 covers 16 residues. The germline CDR1 and CDR2 sequences are MNHNS and SASEGT.